The next 23 T cell receptor beta chains were all read from a single sample in a study of blood T cell repertoires in COVID-19. Sequencing was performed with immunoSEQ multiplex PCR; in TCRdb, only in-frame clones are kept and a portion is missing. The data show about 240,000 clones, with approximately 87% seen just once and 6.2% held by the top ten. Sequenced sample: peripheral blood. The receptors stem from a man in his sixties with acute or convalescent COVID-19.

J is TRBJ1-2 and V is TRBV28; D is perhaps TRBD1 (5 bases). Trimming took off 3 bases at V and 0 bases at J, with 11 bases between the two ends. The germline CDR1 and CDR2 sequences are MDHEN and SYDVKM. The CDR3 has 15 amino acids. The CDR3 protein is CASSFAGQSNYGYTF. DNA of the CDR3: TGTGCCAGCAGTTTTGCCGGACAATCTAACTATGGCTACACCTTC.

The rearrangement links TRBV7-9 to TRBJ2-5; weak D call: TRBD2 (5 bases). V was shortened by 2 bases and J by 1 base, with 11 bases between the two germline ends. Germline values: CDR1 SEHNR, CDR2 FQNEAQ (reference sequence). The CDR3 has 15 amino acids. The CDR3 is CASSLILRAQETQYF. In nucleotides, the CDR3 is TGTGCCAGCAGCTTAATCCTGCGGGCCCAAGAGACCCAGTACTTC.

This chain joins TRBV6-5 and TRBJ2-1, with D possibly matching TRBD2 (5 bases). This CDR3 is built from 15 residues. Trimming cost V 4 bases and J 7 bases, with 17 bases left between them. CDR1 is MNHEY, CDR2 SVGAGI, per germline. This chain's CDR3 is CASSFRVGRRNEQFF. The DNA of the CDR3 is TGTGCCAGCAGTTTCCGGGTCGGTAGGAGGAATGAGCAGTTCTTC.

The V gene is TRBV30, the J gene TRBJ1-2; 7 bases agree with TRBD1. The germline V gene encodes CDR1 GTSNPN and CDR2 SVGIG (reference sequence). Losses at the gene ends were 1 base for V and 6 bases for J; bases not matched to a gene: 5. The CDR3 runs 13 residues. CDR3 nucleotides: TGTGCCTGGAGTGGAGGGGGCGATAATGGCTACACCTTC. This sequence encodes CAWSGGGDNGYTF.

The V call is TRBV7-2, the J call TRBJ1-1; D not resolved. The CDR3 runs 13 residues. Trimming took off 4 bases at V and 7 bases at J, with 13 bases between the two ends. Germline lookup yields CDR1 SGHTA and CDR2 FQGNSA. In DNA, the CDR3 is TGTGCCAGCAGCTACCCTTACCGGGTTGAAGCTTTCTTT. Translating gives CASSYPYRVEAFF.

The chain joins TRBV4-3 to TRBJ2-1, with D tentatively TRBD2 (7 bases). Trimming removed 0 bases from V and 7 bases from J, with 16 bases in between. The V gene's germline CDR1 is LGHNA and CDR2 YSLEER. The CDR3 loop spans 16 amino acids. CDR3 sequence reads: CASSQEGGGGGNEQFF. DNA of the CDR3: TGCGCCAGCAGCCAAGAGGGAGGGGGTGGAGGTAATGAGCAGTTCTTC.

V and J are TRBV24-1 and TRBJ2-1, with D possibly matching TRBD2 (5 bases). Trimming removed 4 bases from V and 6 bases from J, with 12 bases in between. The CDR3 totals 14 residues. The germline V gene encodes CDR1 KGHDR and CDR2 SFDVKD. Here the CDR3 reads CATSDGLAVNEQFF. CDR3 DNA sequence: TGTGCCACCAGTGACGGGCTAGCCGTCAATGAGCAGTTCTTC.

The chain has TRBV27 and TRBJ1-2; TRBD1 agrees at 9 bases. V lost 3 bases, J lost 7 bases, and 6 bases stayed unmatched. The CDR3 extends over 14 amino acids. Germline V lookup: CDR1 MNHEY, CDR2 SMNVEV (reference sequence). The CDR3 spells CASSFLGQGAGYTF. CDR3 nucleotide sequence: TGTGCCAGCAGTTTCCTGGGACAGGGTGCTGGCTACACCTTC.

V usage is TRBV11-3 and J usage is TRBJ1-2; the D is unclear. Germline values: CDR1 SGHNT, CDR2 YENEEA. Between the trimmed V and J ends, which lost 4 bases and 5 bases, there was a span of 5 bases. The CDR3 spans 11 residues. CDR3 nucleotides: TGTGCCAGCAGCTCCGAGTATGGCTACACCTTC. It encodes CASSSEYGYTF.

The chain couples TRBV11-3 to TRBJ2-3; 11 bases line up with TRBD2. Per the germline V gene, CDR1 is SGHNT and CDR2 is YENEEA. The CDR3 runs to 14 residues. V dropped 0 bases and J dropped 11; count of bases not matched to a gene: 4. The CDR3 here is CASSLDGTSGRQYF. DNA of the CDR3: TGTGCCAGCAGCTTAGATGGTACTAGCGGGAGGCAGTATTTT.

The V and J genes are TRBV7-6 and TRBJ2-2, with 10 bases identical to TRBD2. The CDR3 length is 17 residues. The V gene end was trimmed by 5 bases and the J gene end by 3 bases; junction bases not matched to a gene: 9. Germline V gene data show CDR1 as SGHVS and CDR2 as FNYEAQ. CDR3 DNA: TGTGCCAGCAGCCGAACCCGGACTAGCGGTTACACCGGGGAGCTGTTTTTT. Protein: CASSRTRTSGYTGELFF.

This clone was seen once. Other nucleotide sequences in the sample specify the same CDR3. For the CDR3, the DNA is TGTGCCAGTAGTGCAGGGACAGAAGGCACTGAAGCTTTCTTT. As protein: CASSAGTEGTEAFF. The rearrangement joins TRBV19 to TRBJ1-1; TRBD1 matches 7 bases. This CDR3 region has 14 residues. Germline CDR1 is LNHDA and CDR2 is SQIVND (reference sequence). V was clipped by 5 bases and J by 4 bases; unmatched bases: 7.

V gene TRBV5-1 combines with J gene TRBJ2-7, with D perhaps matching TRBD1 (6 bases). The CDR3 spans 14 residues. V lost 2 bases and J lost 4, with 13 bases in between. Germline CDR1 and CDR2: SGHRS and YFSETQ. The CDR3 sequence: CASSFTTGRYEQYF. The CDR3 DNA reads as TGCGCCAGCAGCTTTACTACAGGGCGGTACGAGCAGTACTTC.

The V and J genes are TRBV5-5 and TRBJ2-1, with D perhaps TRBD1 (5 bases). Trimming cost V 1 base and J 0 bases, with 8 bases left between them. The CDR3 runs to 15 residues. Germline CDR1 is SGHKS and CDR2 is YYEKEE (reference sequence). In DNA form, the CDR3 reads TGTGCCAGCAGCTTGAGCAGGGACTCCTACAATGAGCAGTTCTTC. Amino acids: CASSLSRDSYNEQFF.

This chain joins TRBV5-8 and TRBJ2-7; the match to TRBD2 covers 12 bases. Per germline, CDR1 SGHTS and CDR2 YDEGEE. V lost 3 bases, J lost 4 bases, and 2 bases stayed unmatched. The CDR3 is 14 amino acids. CDR3 residues: CASSSTSGRYEQYF. CDR3 nucleotides: TGTGCCAGCAGCTCGACTAGCGGGAGATACGAGCAGTACTTC. Filled out from reference TRBV5-8 and TRBJ2-7, the complete variable domain reads EAGVTQSPTHLIKTRGQQATLRCSPISGHTSVYWYQQALGLGLQFLLWYDEGEERNRGNFPPRFSGRQFPNYSSELNVNALELEDSALYLCASSSTSGRYEQYFGPGTRLTVT.

V and J are TRBV9 and TRBJ2-1; TRBD2 is a possible D gene (5 bases). The V and J ends lost 0 bases and 3 bases respectively, with 10 bases between them. CDR3 length: 15 amino acids. CDR1 is SGDLS, CDR2 YYNGEE, per germline. In nucleotides, the CDR3 is TGTGCCAGCAGCGTAGGATCAGCGGACTACAATGAGCAGTTCTTC. This gives the protein CASSVGSADYNEQFF.

The chain links TRBV5-1 to TRBJ2-6; 10 nucleotides line up with TRBD1. This CDR3 spans 20 amino acids. Per the germline V gene, CDR1 is SGHRS and CDR2 is YFSETQ. V lost 4 bases to trimming and J lost 0 bases; unmatched junction nucleotides: 13. CDR3 amino acids: CASSNGGGTGDRSGANVLTF. CDR3 nucleotides: TGCGCCAGCAGCAATGGTGGTGGGACAGGGGACCGCTCTGGGGCCAACGTCCTGACTTTC. Full variable domain (rest looked up from reference TRBV5-1 and TRBJ2-6): KAGVTQTPRYLIKTRGQQVTLSCSPISGHRSVSWYQQTPGQGLQFLFEYFSETQRNKGNFPGRFSGRQFSNSRSEMNVSTLELGDSALYLCASSNGGGTGDRSGANVLTFGAGSRLTVL.

The genes are TRBV6-2 or TRBV6-3 and TRBJ2-7; tentative D call: TRBD1 (5 bases). The CDR3 is 14 amino acids. Trimming took off 6 bases at V and 1 base at J, with 13 bases between the two ends. CDR1 MNHEY and CDR2 SVGEGT come from the germline V gene. The CDR3 protein is CASSSTEASYEQYF. CDR3 nucleotides: TGTGCCAGCAGCTCGACAGAGGCGTCCTACGAGCAGTACTTC.

This sequence joins TRBV6-2 or TRBV6-3 and TRBJ2-5, with 7 bases aligning to TRBD1. From germline, CDR1 is MNHEY and CDR2 SVGEGT. This CDR3 comprises 15 residues. V was clipped by 8 bases and J by 1 base; unmatched bases: 10. The CDR3 loop is CASGRASGGQETQYF. CDR3 nucleotides: TGTGCCAGCGGCCGAGCGTCAGGGGGCCAAGAGACCCAGTACTTC.

This clone was recorded a few times. The chain carries TRBV30 and TRBJ1-5; TRBD1 might be the D (6 bases). The CDR3 contains 13 residues. The germline V gene has CDR1 GTSNPN and CDR2 SVGIG (reference sequence). Trimming stripped 0 bases from V and 5 bases from J, with 8 bases between. This chain's CDR3 is CAWSVGGYQPQHF. As DNA, the CDR3 is TGTGCCTGGAGTGTAGGGGGATATCAGCCCCAGCATTTT. The variable domain in full, with the rest retrieved from reference TRBV30 and TRBJ1-5, is SQTIHQWPATLVQPVGSPLSLECTVEGTSNPNLYWYRQAAGRGLQLLFYSVGIGQISSEVPQNLSASRPQDRQFILSSKKLLLSDSGFYLCAWSVGGYQPQHFGDGTRLSIL.

The chain is built from TRBV6-5 and TRBJ2-7, with TRBD1 matching over 9 bases. The germline CDR1 and CDR2 sequences are MNHEY and SVGAGI. V shed 7 bases, J shed 2 bases, and the junction held 6 bases outside the gene matches. The CDR3 length is 14 residues. The DNA of the CDR3 is TGTGCCAGCACCACGGGGGACAGGGCCTACGAGCAGTACTTC. Residues: CASTTGDRAYEQYF.

The CDR3 protein is CASSQRNQLNTEAFF. As DNA, the CDR3 is TGTGCCAGCAGTCAGAGGAACCAGTTGAACACTGAAGCTTTCTTT. J is TRBJ1-1 and V is TRBV5-8, with D unresolved. In germline, CDR1 is SGHTS, CDR2 YDEGEE. Deletions cut 5 bases from V and 0 bases from J, with 14 bases between. This CDR3 contains 15 residues.

The chain employs TRBV6-6 and TRBJ1-2; D not certain. The ends were cut back, 4 bases at V and 6 bases at J, with 12 bases in the middle. Germline CDR1 is MNHNY and CDR2 is SVGAGI (reference sequence). The CDR3 runs to 13 residues. In DNA, the CDR3 is TGTGCCAGCAGTTCCCCGACTAGGGATGGCTACACCTTC. Amino acids: CASSSPTRDGYTF.